A selection of T cell receptor beta chains follows, all from one sample in a study of beta chain features in type 1 diabetes. Measured with immunoSEQ multiplex PCR; TCRdb has only the in-frame clones, and not every one. Found here are roughly 230,000 clones, 7.5% to 10% of them singletons; the top ten hold just under 0.035%. The specimen sequenced was naive CD4+ T cells from blood. The receptors were sampled from a woman aged 18-35 years in good health. Both conserved end residues are part of each CDR3. The D gene is left open where the match is weak. The size field is filled for only some rows; it gives once, few, many or a size class.

j_call d_call cdr3_length v_call clone_size cdr3_nt cdr3_aa
TRBJ2-1 TRBD2 16 TRBV30 few TGTGCCTGGAGTGTAATCTCCAGTGGGAGGGGCGGTGAGCAGTTCTTC CAWSVISSGRGGEQFF
TRBJ2-3 TRBD1 15 TRBV6-5 . TGTGCCAGCAGTCAATACCGACAGGGGGGAGATACGCAGTATTTT CASSQYRQGGDTQYF
TRBJ2-5 . 15 TRBV27 few TGTGCCAGCAGTTTAAAGAACTTCGCCCAAGAGACCCAGTACTTC CASSLKNFAQETQYF
TRBJ2-4 . 17 TRBV2 . TGTGCCAGCGACAGGGGCCCGGGGCGGGGGGCCAAAAACATTCAGTACTTC CASDRGPGRGAKNIQYF
TRBJ2-5 . 15 TRBV11-2 . TGTGCCAGCAGCCCTCTCGGGGGTGGGGGGGAGACCCAGTACTTC CASSPLGGGGETQYF
TRBJ2-1 TRBD2 13 TRBV10-3 . TGTGCCGTCGTGGCGGGAGGGAACAATGAGCAGTTCTTC CAVVAGGNNEQFF
TRBJ1-2 TRBD1 15 TRBV9 . TGTGCCAGCAGCGTAGTAGCAGGGGGTAACTATGGCTACACCTTC CASSVVAGGNYGYTF
TRBJ2-5 TRBD2 16 TRBV5-1 . TGCGCCAGCAGCTTGGTGGGACTAGCGGGGTCAGAGACCCAGTACTTC CASSLVGLAGSETQYF
TRBJ2-1 TRBD2 15 TRBV7-9 . TGTGCCAGCAGCCCCGAGCGGGGGGGCGAGAATGAGCAGTTCTTC CASSPERGGENEQFF
TRBJ1-1 . 13 TRBV5-1 . TGCGCCAGCAGCGACGTTAGGGGGACTGAAGCTTTCTTT CASSDVRGTEAFF
TRBJ1-2 . 14 TRBV6-1 . TGTGCCAGCAGTACTCTTCCCGGGAACTATGGCTACACCTTC CASSTLPGNYGYTF
TRBJ2-3 . 16 TRBV19 few TGTGCCAGTATGCCCCCTGGGAGGGCGGGACAAGATACGCAGTATTTT CASMPPGRAGQDTQYF
TRBJ2-1 . 12 TRBV29-1 many TGCAGCTCCCGGCGGCCGAGCGACGAGCAGTTCTTC CSSRRPSDEQFF
TRBJ1-1 . 14 TRBV9 few TGTGCCAGCAGCGGTGGACATCGGAACACTGAAGCTTTCTTT CASSGGHRNTEAFF
TRBJ2-3 TRBD2 15 TRBV19 . TGTGCCAGTAGTATCGGAAGCGGGGGGCCAGATACGCAGTATTTT CASSIGSGGPDTQYF
TRBJ2-1 TRBD1 15 TRBV5-4 . TGTGCCAGCAGCACAGGACAGGGCTCCTACAATGAGCAGTTCTTC CASSTGQGSYNEQFF
TRBJ1-4 . 14 TRBV30 few TGTGCCTGGAGTGACAGGCCAACTAATGAAAAACTGTTTTTT CAWSDRPTNEKLFF
TRBJ1-1 . 13 TRBV29-1 few TGCAGCGTTGGGTCCAGGGGGAACACTGAAGCTTTCTTT CSVGSRGNTEAFF
TRBJ2-7 . 15 TRBV9 few TGTGCCAGCAGCGTAGAAACAGGGGGGGCCTACGAGCAGTACTTC CASSVETGGAYEQYF
TRBJ2-1 . 16 TRBV7-2 many TGTGCCAGCAGCTTCAGCCTTGACAGCTCCTACAATGAGCAGTTCTTC CASSFSLDSSYNEQFF
TRBJ1-4 TRBD1 15 TRBV4-1 few TGCGCCAGCAGCCAAACAGGGGTTACTAATGAAAAACTGTTTTTT CASSQTGVTNEKLFF
TRBJ1-5 TRBD1 15 TRBV27 . TGTGCCAGCAGCGGGGACAGGAACGGCAATCAGCCCCAGCATTTT CASSGDRNGNQPQHF
TRBJ2-5 . 14 TRBV6-5 few TGTGCCAGCAGAGAAAATCAGGGGAAAGAGACCCAGTACTTC CASRENQGKETQYF
TRBJ2-1 . 16 TRBV30 . TGTGCCTGGAGAGGGCTTAGACAGGAAGGTAATTATGAGCAGTTCTTC CAWRGLRQEGNYEQFF
TRBJ1-1 . 13 TRBV11-3 . TGTGCCAGCAGCCAAGCGGGGACGCGTGAAGCTTTCTTT CASSQAGTREAFF
TRBJ2-2 TRBD2 16 TRBV2 once TGTGCCAGCAGTCCGACTAGCGTCATGAACACCGGGGAGCTGTTTTTT CASSPTSVMNTGELFF
TRBJ2-7 TRBD1 13 TRBV29-1 few TGCAGCGCTGGGACAGGGGGGGTCTACGAGCAGTACTTC CSAGTGGVYEQYF
TRBJ2-3 . 15 TRBV27 few TGTGCCAGCAGTCCGTCCCGGGGGAACACAGATACGCAGTATTTT CASSPSRGNTDTQYF
TRBJ1-2 TRBD1 14 TRBV4-1 . TGCGCCAGCAGCCAATCGGGACAGGGGGTTGGCTACACCTTC CASSQSGQGVGYTF
TRBJ2-7 . 15 TRBV12-5 . TGTGCTAGTGGTTTGGCCGAGACACAGACCTACGAGCAGTACTTC CASGLAETQTYEQYF
TRBJ2-1 . 13 TRBV7-9 few TGTGCCAGCAGCTTAGTTCCCAGCGATGAGCAGTTCTTC CASSLVPSDEQFF
TRBJ1-6 . 14 TRBV7-3 . TGTGCCAGCAGCCAGAGGGGGTCGGGTTCACCCCTCCACTTT CASSQRGSGSPLHF
TRBJ2-1 . 17 TRBV19 . TGTGCCAGTACCCTTCGGGGCGCGGGGAGCTCCTACAATGAGCAGTTCTTC CASTLRGAGSSYNEQFF
TRBJ2-7 TRBD2 13 TRBV7-8 . TGTGCCAGCAGCCGGGGACTAGCCGGCGAGCAGTACTTC CASSRGLAGEQYF
TRBJ1-5 TRBD1 16 TRBV5-4 . TGTGCCAGCAGCTTGTCCGGGACAGGGGGCGATCAGCCCCAGCATTTT CASSLSGTGGDQPQHF
TRBJ2-3 TRBD2 15 TRBV6-5 . TGTGCCAGCAGCCTCGGGCCGGGGGGAACAGATACGCAGTATTTT CASSLGPGGTDTQYF
TRBJ1-4 TRBD1 14 TRBV6-5 . TGTGCCAGCAGAAGACAGGGGGCAAATGAAAAACTGTTTTTT CASRRQGANEKLFF
TRBJ1-1 . 14 TRBV18 . TGTGCCAGCTCACCGGCCCGGGATGGCACTGAAGCTTTCTTT CASSPARDGTEAFF
TRBJ1-1 TRBD1 16 TRBV7-9 . TGTGCCAGCAGCTTATCTCTTGGACAGGCGAACACTGAAGCTTTCTTT CASSLSLGQANTEAFF
TRBJ2-7 TRBD2 16 TRBV5-4 . TGTGCCAGCAGCCAGGGACTAGCGGGGCTGGTCAACGAGCAGTACTTC CASSQGLAGLVNEQYF